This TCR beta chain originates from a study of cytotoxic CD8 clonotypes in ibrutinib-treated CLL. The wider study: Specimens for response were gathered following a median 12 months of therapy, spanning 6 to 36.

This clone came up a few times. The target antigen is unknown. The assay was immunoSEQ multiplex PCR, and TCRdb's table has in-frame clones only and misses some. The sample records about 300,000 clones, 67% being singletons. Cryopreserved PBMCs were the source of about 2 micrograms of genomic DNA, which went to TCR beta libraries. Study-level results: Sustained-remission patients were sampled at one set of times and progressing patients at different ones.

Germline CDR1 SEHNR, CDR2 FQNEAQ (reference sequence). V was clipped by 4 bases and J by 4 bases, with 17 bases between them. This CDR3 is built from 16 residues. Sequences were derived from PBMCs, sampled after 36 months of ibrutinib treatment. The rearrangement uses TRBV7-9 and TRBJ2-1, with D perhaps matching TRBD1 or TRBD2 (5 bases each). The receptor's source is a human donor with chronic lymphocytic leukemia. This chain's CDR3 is CASSSQPRETYNEQFF. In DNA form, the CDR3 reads TGTGCCAGCAGCTCTCAACCCAGGGAGACTTACAATGAGCAGTTCTTC.